This T cell receptor beta chain was obtained from a study of PD-L1 blockade in urothelial cancer. Whole-study context: Blood analysis took place 3 weeks (second dose) and 6 weeks after treatment start.

Synthetic spike-ins, TCR analog templates, were added into each PCR. Libraries were prepared by immunoSEQ multiplex PCR; TCRdb keeps only in-frame clonotypes and omits some of them. The sample holds around 100,000 clones, around 87% seen once. Specified time point: pretreatment peripheral blood. Disease in patients was locally advanced or metastatic urothelial carcinoma. Concerning this clone: Its cognate antigen is unknown.

Study-wide findings and caveats: Pretreatment clonality of the blood TCR repertoire below the median was predictive of superior survival.

V was trimmed by 2 bases and J by 0 bases, leaving 16 bases between them. The CDR3 spans 17 residues. CDR1 SGHTA and CDR2 FQGNSA come from the germline V gene. The clonotype comes from a man in his 60s with urothelial cancer. The chain carries TRBV7-2 and TRBJ1-2, with a weak D call TRBD1 (6 bases). The sequencing here drew on PBMCs, taken around atezolizumab (anti-PD-L1) treatment. CDR3: CASSLIRGGGANYGYTF. CDR3 bases: TGTGCCAGCAGCTTAATTCGAGGGGGGGGAGCTAACTATGGCTACACCTTC. The variable domain in full, with the rest retrieved from reference TRBV7-2 and TRBJ1-2, is GAGVSQSPSNKVTEKGKDVELRCDPISGHTALYWYRQSLGQGLEFLIYFQGNSAPDKSGLPSDRFSAERTGGSVSTLTIQRTQQEDSAVYLCASSLIRGGGANYGYTFGSGTRLTVV.